The clone carrying this T cell receptor (beta chain) has a count of ten or more. Germline lookup yields CDR1 MNHNS and CDR2 SASEGT. V dropped 7 bases and J dropped 5; count of bases not matched to a gene: 5. This CDR3 is built from 14 residues. The sample is drawn from a study of regulatory T cells in long-lasting Graves disease. For TCR beta, libraries came from iRepertoire HTBI primers and Arm-PCR of CDR3 regions. One entry per CDR3 protein, called by TCRdb with MiXCR from the multiplex PCR reads. The data show around 340,000 distinct CDR3 sequences, about 19% seen once. This sample's time point: persistent/refractory GD, antithyroid drugs over 5 years with positive TRAb. The authors made the TCR library using RNA they extracted from PBMCs.

Source: peripheral blood mononuclear cells (PBMCs), taken when the disease was refractory, from a patient treated with antithyroid drugs. This chain links TRBV6-1 with TRBJ1-5; 10 nucleotides match TRBD1. This TCR was recovered from a female donor with Graves disease. The CDR3 sequence: CASTGQGNYQPQHF. CDR3 nucleotides: TGTGCCAGCACGGGACAGGGGAACTATCAGCCCCAGCATTTT.